A selection of T cell receptor beta chains follows, all from one sample in a study of cytomegalovirus exposure and HLA in healthy donors. Produced via immunoSEQ multiplex PCR; TCRdb's table is partial and in-frame only. Seen here are 250,000 to 350,000 clones, around 86% observed once, and the top ten hold 3% to 4%. Sequencing used PBMCs. The receptors stem from a man between 40 and 49 years old in good health and CMV-seropositive. The conserved cysteine and the conserved F or W are not part of the CDR3 here.

V gene: TRBV19
J gene: TRBJ1-5
CDR3 protein: ASSIQGASQPQH

V gene: TRBV5-1
J gene: TRBJ1-2
CDR3 protein: ASSLDHRGDYGYT

V gene: TRBV5-1
J gene: TRBJ2-2
CDR3 protein: ASSPRPGGADTGELF

V gene: TRBV30
J gene: TRBJ2-7
CDR3 protein: GLDEQY

V gene: TRBV10-3
J gene: TRBJ2-1
CDR3 protein: AISRLAETYNEQF

V gene: TRBV30
J gene: TRBJ1-2
CDR3 protein: AWSVGGGYGYT

V gene: TRBV27
J gene: TRBJ2-7
CDR3 protein: ASKLSSGDYEQY

V gene: TRBV27
J gene: TRBJ2-7
CDR3 protein: ASSSLPRLAGGSSYEQY

V gene: TRBV7-2
J gene: TRBJ2-7
CDR3 protein: ASSLWTSGSMNEQY

V gene: TRBV6-6
J gene: TRBJ1-5
CDR3 protein: ASNFLRQQNNQPQH

V gene: TRBV7-9
J gene: TRBJ2-5
CDR3 protein: TSSFREGIMRETQY

V gene: TRBV7-9
J gene: TRBJ2-1
CDR3 protein: ASSGQQGRNEQF

V gene: TRBV5-1
J gene: TRBJ1-5
CDR3 protein: TSSLRSGQPQH

V gene: TRBV5-1
J gene: TRBJ2-7
CDR3 protein: ASSFPRTGGEQY

V gene: TRBV7-8
J gene: TRBJ2-7
CDR3 protein: ASSLGYRAGEQY

V gene: TRBV27
J gene: TRBJ1-4
CDR3 protein: ASSPLHVTGRVEKLF

V gene: TRBV7-2
J gene: TRBJ2-7
CDR3 protein: ASSPAGYVSSYEQY

V gene: TRBV5-1
J gene: TRBJ2-7
CDR3 protein: ASSLASSGRGYEQY

V gene: TRBV28
J gene: TRBJ1-5
CDR3 protein: ASSLFPGQPDQPQH

V gene: TRBV7-9
J gene: TRBJ2-1
CDR3 protein: ASSLARGTGVVSHEQF

V gene: TRBV27
J gene: TRBJ1-2
CDR3 protein: ASSPRQGYGYT

V gene: TRBV29-1
J gene: .
CDR3 protein: SVLDRNSYEQY

V gene: TRBV4-1
J gene: TRBJ2-7
CDR3 protein: ASSQSAPLAGGGEQY

V gene: TRBV28
J gene: TRBJ2-2
CDR3 protein: ASSLLGTSGSRTTGELF

V gene: TRBV6-4
J gene: TRBJ2-7
CDR3 protein: ASSAWGGYEQY

V gene: TRBV2
J gene: TRBJ2-1
CDR3 protein: ASSLQGAVEQF

V gene: TRBV5-6
J gene: TRBJ2-1
CDR3 protein: ASSSVDRDPYNEQF

V gene: TRBV19
J gene: TRBJ1-2
CDR3 protein: ASSIGTGEGYT

V gene: TRBV19
J gene: TRBJ2-7
CDR3 protein: ASSSSTGTVFEQY

V gene: TRBV29-1
J gene: TRBJ2-2
CDR3 protein: SATQGSGELF

V gene: TRBV7-9
J gene: TRBJ2-7
CDR3 protein: ASSPATGGSDEQY

V gene: TRBV6-1
J gene: TRBJ1-3
CDR3 protein: ASSVVDTIY

V gene: TRBV4-1
J gene: TRBJ2-1
CDR3 protein: ASSQVNLVSYNEQF

V gene: TRBV6-1
J gene: TRBJ2-7
CDR3 protein: ASSEGTGLYEQY

V gene: TRBV19
J gene: TRBJ2-5
CDR3 protein: ASSTQGAETQY

V gene: TRBV5-6
J gene: TRBJ2-1
CDR3 protein: ASSPPFGLAENNEQF

V gene: TRBV6-5
J gene: TRBJ1-2
CDR3 protein: ASSYGGGSEGYT

V gene: TRBV6-5
J gene: TRBJ2-7
CDR3 protein: ASSSDFQGIYEQY

V gene: TRBV4-3
J gene: TRBJ1-1
CDR3 protein: ASSQVNSRFEAF

V gene: TRBV2
J gene: TRBJ1-1
CDR3 protein: ASSQGGRGTEAF

V gene: TRBV6-6
J gene: TRBJ1-1
CDR3 protein: ASRQDRVNTEAF

V gene: TRBV6-1
J gene: TRBJ2-2
CDR3 protein: ASSERSRVGAGELF

V gene: TRBV5-6
J gene: TRBJ2-1
CDR3 protein: ASSLFGGYNEQF

V gene: TRBV27
J gene: TRBJ2-2
CDR3 protein: ASNPAGGRHTGELF

V gene: TRBV11-2
J gene: TRBJ2-5
CDR3 protein: ASSLEIKETQY

V gene: TRBV29-1
J gene: TRBJ1-2
CDR3 protein: SVEDSGQENYGYT

V gene: TRBV11-2
J gene: TRBJ1-1
CDR3 protein: ASSEQPTEAF

V gene: TRBV29-1
J gene: TRBJ1-2
CDR3 protein: SVGAGGNYGYT

V gene: TRBV29-1
J gene: TRBJ1-2
CDR3 protein: SVEKGMGYT

V gene: TRBV5-1
J gene: TRBJ2-7
CDR3 protein: ASSLGGGRTYEQY

V gene: TRBV7-9
J gene: TRBJ1-2
CDR3 protein: ASSLGIQGALGYT

V gene: TRBV2
J gene: TRBJ1-1
CDR3 protein: ASSVRGAEAF